Detailed here is one T cell receptor beta chain. Its antigen remains unknown. CD8 T cells were positively selected from what remained after CD4 positive selection. Cells stained for CD3, CD4, CD8, CD45RA, CD27 and viability were sorted into four CD45RA/CD27 subsets. The beta constant-region primer was an equimolar mix of two oligonucleotides covering TRBC1 and TRBC2. Four rounds of PCR amplified the ligated cDNA using nested alpha and beta constant-region primers plus SP2. The cDNA 3' end received a ligated single-stranded oligonucleotide carrying the SP2 primer and a 12-nucleotide UMI. MiXCR, applied by TCRdb to the UMI-ligation and nested PCR reads, yields one record per CDR3 protein. The sample gives about 140,000 distinct CDR3 sequences, approximately 18% of which show up once; more than 0.6% is in the top ten. The sample is drawn from a study of naive and memory T cell subsets. Findings of the study overall: Naive and memory subsets had different power law exponents for TCR abundance. Especially in CD8 cells, naive repertoires contained a few larger clonotypes, possibly CD45RA-re-expressing memory cells.

This CDR3 is built from 14 residues. Germline V gene data show CDR1 as MGHRA and CDR2 as YSYEKL. The V end lost 1 base, the J end lost 7 bases, and 13 bases lay between the germline ends. This clonotype was obtained from a human donor in good health. Sequences were obtained from naive CD8+ T cells from blood. The chain links TRBV4-1 to TRBJ1-1; TRBD1 might be the D (6 bases). CDR3: CASSQGRGADEAFF. CDR3 in DNA: TGCGCCAGCAGCCAAGGAAGGGGGGCAGATGAAGCTTTCTTT.